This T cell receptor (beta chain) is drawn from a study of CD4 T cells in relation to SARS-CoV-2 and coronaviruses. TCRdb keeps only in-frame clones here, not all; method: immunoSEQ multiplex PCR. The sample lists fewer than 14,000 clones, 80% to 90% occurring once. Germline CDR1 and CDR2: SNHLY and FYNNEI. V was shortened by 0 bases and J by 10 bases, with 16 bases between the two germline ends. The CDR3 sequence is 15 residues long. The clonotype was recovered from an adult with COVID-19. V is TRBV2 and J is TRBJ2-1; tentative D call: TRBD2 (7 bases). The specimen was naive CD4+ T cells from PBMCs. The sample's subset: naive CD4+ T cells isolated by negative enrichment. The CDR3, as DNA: TGTGCCAGCAGTGAAGCGGGGGGGGGCATCGAAGAGCAGTTCTTC. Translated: CASSEAGGGIEEQFF.